Below, 5 T cell receptor beta chains from the same sample are listed, as sequenced in a study of T-cell reconstitution after alpha-beta-depleted transplantation in children. Unique molecular identifiers were incorporated when the TCRbeta library was constructed. TCRdb processed the PCR reads anew with MiXCR; each CDR3 protein has one entry. The sample lists hundreds of thousands of distinct CDR3 sequences, approximately 17% seen once, with approximately 1% in the top ten. Sequences were derived from PBMCs from the stem cell graft donor, sampled from the stem cell graft. These TCRs come from a human donor who donated a stem cell graft to a child with acute myeloid leukemia.

This clonotype was observed a handful of times. This chain uses TRBV20-1 with TRBJ1-1; D remains unclear. The length of the CDR3 is 10 residues. V lost 4 bases, J lost 8 bases, and 8 bases lay in between. Germline V CDR1 and CDR2: DFQATT, SNEGSKA (reference sequence). CDR3 DNA: TGCAGTGCTATACTCGGGGAAGCTTTCTTT. Translated, it gives CSAILGEAFF.

In its sample, this clonotype was seen many times. The J gene is TRBJ2-7, the V gene TRBV10-3; the match to TRBD1 covers 7 bases. V dropped 3 bases and J dropped 2; count of bases not matched to a gene: 4. Germline-derived CDR1 and CDR2 are ENHRY and SYGVKD. This CDR3 is 14 amino acids long. In DNA, the CDR3 is TGTGCCATCAGTGACCCGACAGGGCCCTACGAGCAGTACGTC. Amino acid sequence: CAISDPTGPYEQYV.

This clonotype was counted many times. The CDR3 DNA sequence: TGCAGTGCTAGAATTCCCGTGGTCTATGGCTACACCTTC. Protein product: CSARIPVVYGYTF. This chain links TRBV20-1 with TRBJ1-2; unclear D gene. The CDR3 extends over 13 amino acids. Germline CDR1 is DFQATT and CDR2 is SNEGSKA (reference sequence). Trimming left V 2 bases short and J 4 bases short, with 11 bases between.

The chain carries TRBV13 and TRBJ1-2, with a possible D match to TRBD1 (5 bases). Trimming took 5 bases from V and 4 from J, leaving 17 bases between them. The germline CDR1 and CDR2 sequences are PRHDT and FYEKMQ (reference sequence). The CDR3 is 15 residues long. Here the CDR3 DNA reads TGTGCCAGCAGCGATCAGGGAAGAAATGCCTATGGCTACACCTTC. This sequence encodes CASSDQGRNAYGYTF.

There are many counts of this clonotype. The chain couples TRBV7-2 to TRBJ2-6; D is uncertain. Trimming took 5 bases from V and 0 from J, leaving 11 bases between them. Germline lookup yields CDR1 SGHTA and CDR2 FQGNSA. This CDR3 has 16 residues. The CDR3 is CASSPSTLSGANVLTF. As DNA, the CDR3 is TGTGCCAGCAGCCCCTCGACTCTCTCTGGGGCCAACGTCCTGACTTTC.